Included here is one T cell receptor (beta chain) sequence, with context. The study sampled blood at baseline, cycle 4 day 1, and cycle 7 day 1. CDR3 length: 15 amino acids. V trimming: 2 bases; J trimming: 2 bases; junction bases outside the gene matches: 2. In germline, CDR1 is ENHRY, CDR2 SYGVKD. The data were produced by immunoSEQ multiplex PCR, yet TCRdb's version contains in-frame clones alone and is incomplete. The repertoire holds approximately 70,000 clones, with approximately 88% as singletons. This sample stems from a study of OX40 agonist ivuxolimab in advanced cancers. Whole-study context: Partial responses were achieved by three patients, one with hepatocellular carcinoma and two with cutaneous melanoma.

The sequences come from CD4+ or CD8+ T cells sorted from blood, collected in a trial of the OX40 agonist ivuxolimab. The receptor comes from an adult with an advanced solid tumor such as melanoma, head and neck, liver or kidney cancer. The J gene is TRBJ2-7, the V gene TRBV10-3; 11 bases are a match to TRBD2. The chain's CDR3 is CAISELLAGAYEQYF. The CDR3 nucleotides are TGTGCCATCAGTGAGCTACTAGCGGGGGCCTACGAGCAGTACTTC.